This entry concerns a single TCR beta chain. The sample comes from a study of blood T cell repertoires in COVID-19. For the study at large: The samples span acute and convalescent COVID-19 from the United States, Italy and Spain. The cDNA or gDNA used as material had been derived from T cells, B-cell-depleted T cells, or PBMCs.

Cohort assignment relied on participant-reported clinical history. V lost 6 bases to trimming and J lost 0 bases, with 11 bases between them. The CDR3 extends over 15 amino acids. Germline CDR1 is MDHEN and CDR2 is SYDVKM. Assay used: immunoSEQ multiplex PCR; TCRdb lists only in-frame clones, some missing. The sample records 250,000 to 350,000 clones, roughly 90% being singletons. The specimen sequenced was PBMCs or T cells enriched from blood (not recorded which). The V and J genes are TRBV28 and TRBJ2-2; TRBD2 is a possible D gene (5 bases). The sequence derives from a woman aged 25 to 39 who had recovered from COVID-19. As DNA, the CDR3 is TGTGCCAGCAGCGGGGTTTCTGCGAACACCGGGGAGCTGTTTTTT. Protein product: CASSGVSANTGELFF.